These 18 T cell receptor beta chains were all obtained from the same sample, sequenced in a study of T cells in Graves' hyperthyroidism and ophthalmopathy. Amplification targeted TCR beta CDR3 regions from RNA transcripts. A set of HTBI primers served as the primers for a first-round RT-PCR of the TCR CDR3. TCRdb reprocessed the multiplex PCR reads with MiXCR, giving one entry per CDR3 protein. There are under 750,000 distinct CDR3 sequences in the sample; about 17% occur only once, and approximately 15% lies in the top ten. What was sequenced was blood. The receptors come from a woman in her fifties or sixties with Graves' hyperthyroidism that later progressed to Graves' ophthalmopathy.

The chain has TRBV4-1 and TRBJ2-3; TRBD1 or TRBD2 may be the D gene (7 bases each). V was cut by 4 bases and J by 5 bases, with 16 bases left in between. CDR1 and CDR2 from the germline V gene are MGHRA and YSYEKL. The CDR3 contains 15 residues. The CDR3 sequence: CASSPRQGGGDTQYF. CDR3 sequence (DNA): TGCGCCAGCAGCCCGCGACAGGGCGGGGGAGATACGCAGTATTTT.

This clonotype has at least ten counts. The rearrangement joins TRBV6-2 or TRBV6-3 to TRBJ2-3, with D unresolved. Germline CDR1 is MNHEY and CDR2 is SVGEGT. This CDR3 spans 13 amino acids. Trimming cost V 8 bases and J 6 bases, with 15 bases left between them. CDR3: CASGRSPRDTQYF. DNA for the CDR3: TGTGCCAGCGGGCGGTCCCCTAGGGATACGCAGTATTTT.

The V gene is TRBV6-1, the J gene TRBJ2-3; tentatively, D is TRBD2 (7 bases). Trimming removed 0 bases from V and 4 bases from J, with 11 bases in between. The CDR3 sequence is 15 residues long. Germline V gives CDR1 MNHNS, CDR2 SASEGT. The CDR3 coding sequence is TGTGCCAGCAGTGAAGCGCCGGGGGGCTCAGATACGCAGTATTTT. It translates to CASSEAPGGSDTQYF.

The table lists this clonotype with many counts. The chain is built from TRBV27 and TRBJ1-5, with D uncertain. The CDR3 is made up of 14 amino acids. V dropped 5 bases and J dropped 0 bases, with 8 bases sitting between them. CDR1 and CDR2 (germline): MNHEY, SMNVEV (reference sequence). The CDR3 region is CASSGINSNQPQHF. Written as DNA, the CDR3 is TGTGCCAGCAGTGGGATTAATAGCAATCAGCCCCAGCATTTT.

At least ten counts were recorded for this clonotype. The V gene is TRBV2, the J gene TRBJ2-1; D is perhaps TRBD1 or TRBD2 (6 bases each). CDR3 size: 15 residues. The germline V gene has CDR1 SNHLY and CDR2 FYNNEI. The germline V and J ends were trimmed by 2 bases and 8 bases, with 16 bases remaining between them. CDR3: CASSEYRGAGDEQFF. CDR3 nucleotide sequence: TGTGCCAGCAGTGAATATAGGGGGGCAGGGGATGAGCAGTTCTTC.

The V and J genes are TRBV5-1 and TRBJ1-3, with 9 bases matching TRBD1. Unmatched junction bases numbered 5, after V lost 6 bases and J lost 4 bases. CDR3 length equals 14 residues. Germline V lookup: CDR1 SGHRS, CDR2 YFSETQ. Here the CDR3 reads CASKGTGKGNTIYF. The DNA of the CDR3 is TGCGCCAGCAAGGGGACAGGGAAAGGAAACACCATATATTTT. Based on the CDR3 plus reference TRBV5-1 and TRBJ1-3, the full variable domain is KAGVTQTPRYLIKTRGQQVTLSCSPISGHRSVSWYQQTPGQGLQFLFEYFSETQRNKGNFPGRFSGRQFSNSRSEMNVSTLELGDSALYLCASKGTGKGNTIYFGEGSWLTVV.

V and J are TRBV4-1 and TRBJ2-7; TRBD2 matches at 9 bases. The junction had 9 bases not matched to a gene; V was cut back by 4 bases and J by 2 bases. Germline CDR1 is MGHRA and CDR2 is YSYEKL. CDR3 length: 16 residues. CDR3 DNA sequence: TGCGCCAGCAGCCTAGCGGCTCGCGGGGGGGCCTACGAGCAGTACTTC. It encodes CASSLAARGGAYEQYF.

This clonotype occurred a few times. DNA of the CDR3: TGTGCCAGCAGCAACCGGGACAGAAATTCACCCCTCCACTTT. Protein: CASSNRDRNSPLHF. The chain couples TRBV5-6 to TRBJ1-6; 7 nucleotides match TRBD1. Looked up from germline, CDR1 is SGHDT and CDR2 is YYEEEE. The CDR3 is 14 residues long. The junction had 5 bases not matched to a gene; V was cut back by 4 bases and J by 7 bases.

This clonotype was picked up many times. The chain joins TRBV5-8 to TRBJ2-5, with TRBD1 matching 7 bases. CDR1 is SGHTS, CDR2 YDEGEE, per germline. With 5 bases clipped from V and 2 bases from J, the junction kept 3 bases outside the gene matches. The CDR3 spans 13 residues. Written as DNA, the CDR3 is TGTGCCAGCAGGGGCAGGGGGCAAGAGACCCAGTACTTC. It codes for CASRGRGQETQYF.

In its sample, this clonotype was seen a few times. The gene calls are TRBV5-1 and TRBJ1-2, with D uncertain. The germline V gene has CDR1 SGHRS and CDR2 YFSETQ. The CDR3 runs 13 residues. Trimming shortened V by 2 bases and J by 6 bases, and 11 bases separated the two germline ends. CDR3: CASSFTPDDGYTF. Here the CDR3 DNA reads TGCGCCAGCAGCTTCACTCCGGATGATGGCTACACCTTC.

This clonotype was detected a few times. The CDR3, as DNA: TGTGCCAGCAGCTTACGAGGGGCCCACGAGCAGTACTTC. This encodes CASSLRGAHEQYF. The gene calls are TRBV7-6 and TRBJ2-7; perhaps D is TRBD1 or TRBD2 (5 bases each). V lost 2 bases and J lost 5, with 10 bases in between. CDR3 size: 13 residues. CDR1 and CDR2 (germline): SGHVS, FNYEAQ.

The sample holds many counts of this clonotype. The rearrangement joins TRBV11-3 to TRBJ2-2; D unresolved. This CDR3 is built from 13 residues. The V gene lost 0 bases and the J gene lost 4 bases, with 3 bases spanning the gap. Germline values: CDR1 SGHNT, CDR2 YENEEA. CDR3 in amino acids: CASSLEFTGELFF. Written as DNA, the CDR3 is TGTGCCAGCAGCTTAGAGTTCACCGGGGAGCTGTTTTTT.

J is TRBJ2-1 and V is TRBV12-3 or TRBV12-4; the D is unclear. Trimming shortened V by 3 bases and J by 6 bases, and 15 bases separated the two germline ends. This CDR3 has 15 amino acids. CDR3 in DNA: TGTGCCAGCAGTTTTGGCCTAATGGGCGGCAATGAGCAGTTCTTC. The encoded protein is CASSFGLMGGNEQFF.

The sample holds a few counts of this clonotype. The chain couples TRBV9 to TRBJ2-5; the match to TRBD2 covers 9 bases. Germline V gene lookup returns CDR1 SGDLS and CDR2 YYNGEE. V was pared by 0 bases and J by 5 bases, with 14 bases of the junction left unmatched. The CDR3 has 18 residues. This CDR3 reads CASSVGVSAGGPWETQYF. The CDR3 DNA is TGTGCCAGCAGCGTAGGGGTTTCGGCGGGGGGGCCATGGGAGACCCAGTACTTC.

At least ten counts were recorded for this clonotype. This rearrangement joins TRBV20-1 to TRBJ2-4, with D perhaps TRBD2 (5 bases). The CDR3 extends over 12 amino acids. CDR1 is DFQATT, CDR2 SNEGSKA, per germline (reference sequence). The CDR3 coding sequence is TGCAGCCCGGGAAATATCAAAAACATTCAGTACTTC. Protein sequence: CSPGNIKNIQYF.

This rearrangement joins TRBV27 to TRBJ1-5, with 9 bases identical to TRBD1. This CDR3 has 18 residues. V shed 5 bases and J 0 bases; nucleotides not matched to a gene: 11. Germline CDR1 is MNHEY and CDR2 is SMNVEV (reference sequence). The CDR3 nucleotides read TGTGCCAGCAGTCCGGACAGGGGTGGCCATTATAGCAATCAGCCCCAGCATTTT. Translating gives CASSPDRGGHYSNQPQHF.

There are many counts of this clonotype. The chain recombines TRBV7-6 with TRBJ2-1, with unresolved D. V dropped 0 bases and J dropped 9 bases, with 15 bases sitting between them. Germline V gene lookup returns CDR1 SGHVS and CDR2 FNYEAQ. CDR3 length: 15 residues. The CDR3 bases are TGTGCCAGCAGCTTAGCGGAGACAACGGGTCTTGAGCAGTTCTTC. Protein sequence: CASSLAETTGLEQFF.

This chain links TRBV4-1 with TRBJ2-1; 8 bases agree with TRBD2. CDR1 is MGHRA and CDR2 is YSYEKL in the germline V gene. The CDR3 extends over 16 amino acids. V shed 1 base, J shed 5 bases, and the junction held 7 bases outside the gene matches. The CDR3 here is CASSQAAGGPHNEQFF. DNA for the CDR3: TGCGCCAGCAGCCAAGCGGCGGGGGGACCTCACAATGAGCAGTTCTTC.